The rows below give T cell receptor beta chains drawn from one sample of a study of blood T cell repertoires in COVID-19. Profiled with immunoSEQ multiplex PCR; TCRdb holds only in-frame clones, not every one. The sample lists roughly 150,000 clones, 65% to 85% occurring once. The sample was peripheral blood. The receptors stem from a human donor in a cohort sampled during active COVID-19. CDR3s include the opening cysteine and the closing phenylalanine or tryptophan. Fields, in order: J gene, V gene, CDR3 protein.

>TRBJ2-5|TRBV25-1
CASSDRGRMRTQYF
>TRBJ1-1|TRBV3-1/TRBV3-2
CASTTPLNTEAFF
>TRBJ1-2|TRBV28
CASSQPTGELYGYTF
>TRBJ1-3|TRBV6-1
CASSEISSGNTIYF
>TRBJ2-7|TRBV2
CASRTAGTYEQYF
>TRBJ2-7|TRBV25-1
CASSSGGEQYF
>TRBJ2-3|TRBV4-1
CASSQDQGRDTQYF
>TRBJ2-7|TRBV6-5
CASSYTQDGGLEQYF
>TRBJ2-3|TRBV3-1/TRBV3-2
CASSQALAGGQDTQYF
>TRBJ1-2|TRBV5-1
CASRIDSLGYGYTF
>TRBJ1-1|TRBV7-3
CASSFTGGEGTEAFF
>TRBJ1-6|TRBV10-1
CASSDINSPLHF
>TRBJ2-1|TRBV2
CASLPGQGSSYNEQFF
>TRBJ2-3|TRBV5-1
CASSSGTNTDTQYF
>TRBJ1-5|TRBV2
CASMGTGVQPQHF
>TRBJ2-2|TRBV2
CASSEETGPTGELFF
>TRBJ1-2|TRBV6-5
CASRRTGIGYTF
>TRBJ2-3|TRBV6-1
CASSATSGGATDTQYF